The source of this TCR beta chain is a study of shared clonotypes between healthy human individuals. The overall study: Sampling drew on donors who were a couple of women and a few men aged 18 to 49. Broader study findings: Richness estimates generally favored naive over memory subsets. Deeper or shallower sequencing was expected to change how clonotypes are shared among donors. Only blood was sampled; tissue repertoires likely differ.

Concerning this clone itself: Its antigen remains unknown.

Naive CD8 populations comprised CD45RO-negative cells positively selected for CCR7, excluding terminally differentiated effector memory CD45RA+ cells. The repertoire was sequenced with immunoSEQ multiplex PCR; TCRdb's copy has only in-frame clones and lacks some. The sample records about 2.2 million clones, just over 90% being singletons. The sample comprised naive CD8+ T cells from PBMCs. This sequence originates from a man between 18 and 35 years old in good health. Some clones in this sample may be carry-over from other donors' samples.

CDR3 nucleotide sequence: TGTGCCAGCAGTTACGGGGAGGGCTACACCTTC. This codes for CASSYGEGYTF. V usage is TRBV6-6 and J usage is TRBJ1-2, with D hard to call. The CDR3 runs 11 residues. Trimming pared 2 bases from V and 8 bases from J, leaving 6 bases between. CDR1 and CDR2 from the germline V gene are MNHNY and SVGAGI (reference sequence).